Listed below are T cell receptor beta chains from one sample, sequenced in a study of blood T cell repertoires in COVID-19. Only in-frame clones appear in the TCRdb table, and some are missing; sequencing was by immunoSEQ multiplex PCR. The repertoire holds approximately 220,000 clones, with about four fifths as singletons. Sequencing used peripheral blood. Every receptor here comes from an older woman with acute or convalescent COVID-19. Both conserved end residues are part of each CDR3. D genes are given only for firm matches.

j_gene,v_gene,d_gene,CDR3aa
TRBJ2-7,TRBV6-5,TRBD1,CASGQQGAYEQYF
TRBJ1-6,TRBV21-1,-,CASPWRGPLHF
TRBJ2-1,TRBV4-3,-,CASSQAGFAYNEQFF
TRBJ1-1,TRBV18,-,CASSPPGGVGAEAFF
TRBJ1-2,TRBV7-2,TRBD1,CASSLKGGRAYGYTF
TRBJ1-6,TRBV6-5,-,CASSYSPTVNNSPLHF
TRBJ1-3,TRBV5-1,-,CASSLDTFRPGNTIYF
TRBJ1-5,TRBV24-1,TRBD1,CATSGDRGGSFQPQHF
TRBJ2-1,TRBV11-2,-,CASSPPGLLSYNEQFF
TRBJ1-2,TRBV6-2/TRBV6-3,TRBD1,CASSYNRGSGYTF
TRBJ2-1,TRBV5-1,TRBD2,CASSTGLAGGNEQFF
TRBJ2-7,TRBV11-1,-,CASSFGSSYEQYF
TRBJ1-5,TRBV19,TRBD1,CASSGNQGASNQPQHF
TRBJ2-2,TRBV6-2/TRBV6-3,-,CASSYTAGELFF
TRBJ1-2,TRBV4-1,-,CASSRDIASGYTF
TRBJ1-5,TRBV5-8,-,CASSRQINQPQHF
TRBJ2-7,TRBV12-3/TRBV12-4,-,CASNPGAGHEQYF
TRBJ1-5,TRBV6-2/TRBV6-3,TRBD1,CASSYIADRGVDSNQPQHF
TRBJ1-6,TRBV23-1,TRBD1,CASTQGTENSPLHF
TRBJ1-6,TRBV6-6,-,CASSSTGSPLHF
TRBJ2-3,TRBV5-4,-,CASSLALSDTQYF
TRBJ1-1,TRBV30,-,CAWSIGGSNTEAFF
TRBJ1-3,TRBV28,-,CASSSDRYSGNTIYF